This T cell receptor beta chain was captured in a study of T-cell reconstitution after alpha-beta-depleted transplantation in children. TCRbeta library construction was performed incorporating unique molecular identifiers. Using its own MiXCR run on the PCR reads, TCRdb lists one record per CDR3 protein. The table has 450,000 to 600,000 distinct CDR3 sequences, 30% to 35% seen once. V was clipped by 4 bases and J by 6 bases; unmatched bases: 7. The CDR3 covers 15 residues. Germline values: CDR1 SGHRS, CDR2 YFSETQ. In its sample, this clonotype was seen a few times. The TCR comes from a human donor who donated a stem cell graft to a child with aplastic anemia. Here the sequenced sample was PBMCs from the stem cell graft donor, taken from the stem cell graft. The gene calls are TRBV5-1 and TRBJ2-1, with 10 positions matching TRBD1. CDR3 coding DNA: TGCGCCAGCAGCCACCGGGACAGGGGTGGCAATGAGCAGTTCTTC. Encoded protein: CASSHRDRGGNEQFF.